This is a list of T cell receptor beta chains from one sample in a study of spatial heterogeneity in lung cancer. TCRdb re-called the 5' RACE reads through MiXCR, storing one row per CDR3 protein. Among some 2,200 distinct CDR3 sequences listed, 15% were seen once. Sequenced material: lung tumor tissue, taken at surgery. Source of these receptors: a male donor with early-stage non-small cell lung cancer. Both conserved end residues are part of each CDR3. The D gene is left open where the match is weak. Clone size is stated in some rows and not others, as once, few, many or a class when expanded.

V: TRBV7-3
D: TRBD2
size: medium-sized
J: TRBJ2-1
CDR3: CASSVTSGAQNEQFF
DNA: TGTGCCAGCAGCGTGACTAGCGGTGCCCAGAATGAGCAGTTCTTC

V: TRBV20-1
D: .
size: large
J: TRBJ2-2
CDR3: CSAREEVRESNTGELFF
DNA: TGCAGTGCTAGAGAAGAAGTAAGGGAATCGAACACCGGGGAGCTGTTTTTT

V: TRBV11-2
D: TRBD1
size: .
J: TRBJ2-7
CDR3: CASSARRGSSYEQYF
DNA: TGTGCCAGCAGCGCCCGCAGGGGGAGCTCCTACGAGCAGTACTTC

V: TRBV12-5
D: .
size: medium-sized
J: TRBJ1-2
CDR3: CASSSSNYGYTF
DNA: TGTGCTAGTAGCAGTTCTAACTATGGCTACACCTTC

V: TRBV12-3/TRBV12-4
D: TRBD1
size: few
J: TRBJ1-4
CDR3: CASSSPGTGPEKLFF
DNA: TGTGCCAGCAGTTCCCCCGGGACAGGGCCTGAAAAACTGTTTTTT

V: TRBV19
D: .
size: many
J: TRBJ2-7
CDR3: CASSSKQDISYEQYF
DNA: TGTGCCAGTAGTTCCAAGCAGGACATTTCCTACGAGCAGTACTTC

V: TRBV11-3
D: TRBD1
size: .
J: TRBJ2-1
CDR3: CASSFGTGSVEQFF
DNA: TGTGCCAGCAGCTTTGGGACAGGTTCAGTTGAGCAGTTCTTC

V: TRBV27
D: .
size: many
J: TRBJ2-5
CDR3: CASSFQGGYGETQYF
DNA: TGTGCCAGCAGTTTCCAGGGGGGTTACGGAGAGACCCAGTACTTC

V: TRBV28
D: .
size: medium-sized
J: TRBJ1-1
CDR3: CASSLPLRATEAFF
DNA: TGTGCCAGCAGTTTACCTCTGAGGGCCACTGAAGCTTTCTTT

V: TRBV14
D: .
size: medium-sized
J: TRBJ2-7
CDR3: CASHRSGSSYEQYF
DNA: TGTGCCAGCCATCGGTCGGGGAGCTCCTACGAGCAGTACTTC

V: TRBV30
D: .
size: medium-sized
J: TRBJ1-4
CDR3: CAGIDNEKLFF
DNA: TGTGCCGGGATAGATAATGAAAAACTGTTTTTT

V: TRBV28
D: .
size: medium-sized
J: TRBJ2-2
CDR3: CASRDELGEGTGELFF
DNA: TGTGCCAGCAGGGACGAATTGGGAGAGGGGACCGGGGAGCTGTTTTTT

V: TRBV18
D: .
size: .
J: TRBJ1-2
CDR3: CASDFQGTGGYTF
DNA: TGTGCCAGCGATTTTCAGGGGACGGGCGGCTACACCTTC

V: TRBV6-5
D: .
size: .
J: TRBJ2-1
CDR3: CASSYTLSSEQFF
DNA: TGTGCCAGCAGTTACACCCTCTCTAGTGAGCAGTTCTTC

V: TRBV28
D: .
size: .
J: TRBJ2-3
CDR3: CASSKPVADTQYF
DNA: TGTGCCAGCAGTAAACCGGTGGCAGATACGCAGTATTTT

V: TRBV14
D: .
size: .
J: TRBJ2-3
CDR3: CASSQADWSTDTQYF
DNA: TGTGCCAGCAGCCAAGCAGATTGGTCCACAGATACGCAGTATTTT

V: TRBV12-3/TRBV12-4
D: TRBD2
size: many
J: TRBJ2-5
CDR3: CASRTSGGRETQYF
DNA: TGTGCCAGCAGGACTAGCGGGGGAAGAGAGACCCAGTACTTC

V: TRBV19
D: TRBD1
size: .
J: TRBJ1-2
CDR3: CASSPRGGTGTIYTF
DNA: TGTGCCAGTAGTCCCCGAGGGGGGACAGGGACCATCTACACCTTC

V: TRBV25-1
D: .
size: medium-sized
J: TRBJ1-1
CDR3: CASSEGGTYTVAFF
DNA: TGTGCCAGCAGTGAAGGCGGGACCTACACCGTGGCTTTCTTT

V: TRBV29-1
D: .
size: medium-sized
J: TRBJ2-7
CDR3: CSVGEIGVGEQYF
DNA: TGCAGCGTTGGTGAGATTGGGGTCGGGGAGCAGTACTTC

V: TRBV27
D: .
size: .
J: TRBJ2-7
CDR3: CASSLSFGEQYF
DNA: TGTGCCAGCAGTTTAAGTTTCGGCGAGCAGTACTTC

V: TRBV11-2
D: .
size: medium-sized
J: TRBJ2-1
CDR3: CASSLEAFSYNEQFF
DNA: TGTGCCAGCAGCTTGGAAGCGTTCTCCTACAATGAGCAGTTCTTC

V: TRBV6-6
D: TRBD2
size: medium-sized
J: TRBJ2-4
CDR3: CASSSGLAGGPYF
DNA: TGTGCCAGCAGTTCGGGACTAGCGGGAGGGCCGTACTTC

V: TRBV27
D: .
size: few
J: TRBJ2-7
CDR3: CASSFSGPSPTEQYF
DNA: TGTGCCAGCAGTTTTTCCGGACCCTCCCCGACCGAGCAGTACTTC

V: TRBV4-1
D: .
size: medium-sized
J: TRBJ1-5
CDR3: CASSQDGGQSFQPQHF
DNA: TGCGCCAGCAGCCAAGATGGGGGGCAATCCTTTCAGCCCCAGCATTTT

V: TRBV3-1
D: .
size: few
J: TRBJ1-6
CDR3: CASSQEARGLGSPLHF
DNA: TGTGCCAGCAGCCAAGAAGCCCGGGGTCTCGGCTCACCCCTCCACTTT

V: TRBV7-9
D: TRBD2
size: medium-sized
J: TRBJ2-1
CDR3: CASSPGLAGVLHEQFF
DNA: TGTGCCAGCAGCCCGGGACTAGCGGGAGTTTTACATGAGCAGTTCTTC